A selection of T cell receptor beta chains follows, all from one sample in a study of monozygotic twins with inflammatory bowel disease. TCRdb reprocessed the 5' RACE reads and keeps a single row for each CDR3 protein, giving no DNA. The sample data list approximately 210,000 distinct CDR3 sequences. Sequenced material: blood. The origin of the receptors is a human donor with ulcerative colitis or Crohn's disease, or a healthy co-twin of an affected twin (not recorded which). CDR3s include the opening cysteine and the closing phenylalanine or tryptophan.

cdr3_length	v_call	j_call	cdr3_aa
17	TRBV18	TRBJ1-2	CASSPSPGLGANYGYTF
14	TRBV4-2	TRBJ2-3	CASSRGGATDTQYF
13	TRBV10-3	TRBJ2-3	CAIGMGSTDTQYF
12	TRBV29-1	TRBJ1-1	CSVEIRDTEAFF
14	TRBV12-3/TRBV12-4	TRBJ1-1	CASTLGYMNTEAFF
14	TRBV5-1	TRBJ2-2	CASSPQREVGELFF
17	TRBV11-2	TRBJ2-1	CASSSIPGLAGYNEQFF
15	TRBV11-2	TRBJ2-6	CASTRPGAGANVLTF
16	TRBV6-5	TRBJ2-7	CASHPHRDGMSYEQYF
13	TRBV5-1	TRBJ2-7	CASSLEGAYEQYF
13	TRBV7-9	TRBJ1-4	CASRGPINEKLFF
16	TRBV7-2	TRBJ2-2	CASTFRDRGRAGELFF
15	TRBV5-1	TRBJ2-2	CASSPWDSWGGELFF
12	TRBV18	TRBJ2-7	CASSPTQTEQYF
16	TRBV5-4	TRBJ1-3	CASSSGLSRSGNTIYF
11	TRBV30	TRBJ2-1	CAWSKDNEQFF
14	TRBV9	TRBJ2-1	CASSVGREDNEQFF
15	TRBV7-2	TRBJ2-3	CASSLARPSTDTQYF
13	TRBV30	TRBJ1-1	CAWSGDEDTEAFF
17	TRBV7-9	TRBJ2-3	CASSPRVGQGATDTQYF
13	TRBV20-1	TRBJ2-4	CSAKQDRSNMQYF
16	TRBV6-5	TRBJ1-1	CASSYSPGVGNTEAFF
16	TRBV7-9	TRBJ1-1	CASSTTDSPQNTEAFF
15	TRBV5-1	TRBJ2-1	CASSLAGTGNSEQFF
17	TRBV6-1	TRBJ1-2	CASSEGFGTGYYYGYTF
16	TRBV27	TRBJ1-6	CASRKTGGSGPSPLHF
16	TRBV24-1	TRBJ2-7	CATSDSGTPGLYEQYF
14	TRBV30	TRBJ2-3	CAWDRGLSTDTQYF
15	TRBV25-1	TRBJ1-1	CASSPYRGRDTEAFF
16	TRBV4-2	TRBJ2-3	CASSQVAGPDTDTQYF
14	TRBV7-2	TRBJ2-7	CASSLVEWPYEQYF
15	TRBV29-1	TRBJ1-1	CSVEDTRVVVTEAFF
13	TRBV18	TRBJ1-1	CASSPIGGNEAFF
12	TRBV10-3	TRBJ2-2	CAALSLTGELFF
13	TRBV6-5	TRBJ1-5	CASSYAPNQPQHF
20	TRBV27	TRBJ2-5	CASSSTMLLAGGPLEETQYF
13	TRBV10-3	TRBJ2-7	CATGIGGKYEQYF
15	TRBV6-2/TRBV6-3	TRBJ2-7	CASGLRASGGNEQYF
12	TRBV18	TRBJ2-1	CASSPYGDEQFF
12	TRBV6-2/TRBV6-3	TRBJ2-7	CASSYWENEQYF
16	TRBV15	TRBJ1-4	CATRTERSQGSEKLFF
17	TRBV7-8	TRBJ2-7	CASSLVAGGAMTKEQYF
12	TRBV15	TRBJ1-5	CATSRDKTAQHF
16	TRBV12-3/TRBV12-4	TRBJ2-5	CASSPLTWGGQETQYF
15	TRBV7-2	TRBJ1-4	CASSRSLGTNEKLFF
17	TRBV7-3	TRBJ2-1	CASSLEPPPGAYNEQFF
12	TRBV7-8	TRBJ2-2	CASSPLGGELFF
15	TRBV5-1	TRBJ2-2	CASSLRDTHTGELFF
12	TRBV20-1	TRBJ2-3	CSARVTADTQYF
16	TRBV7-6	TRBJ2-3	CASSFRSGRITDTQYF